The 14 T cell receptor beta chains listed next were all sequenced from one sample in a study of shared clonotypes between healthy human individuals. The repertoire was sequenced with immunoSEQ multiplex PCR; TCRdb's copy has only in-frame clones and lacks some. The sample contains fewer than 1.8 million clones, roughly 98.5% of which appear only once. Input material: naive CD4+ T cells sorted from blood. The subset here: CD45RA+ positively selected. The receptors stem from a man aged 30 to 39 in good health.

The count of this clone is one. The chain has TRBV5-6 and TRBJ2-1; D uncertain. In germline, CDR1 is SGHDT, CDR2 YYEEEE. CDR3 length: 13 amino acids. The germline V and J ends were trimmed by 1 base and 7 bases, with 9 bases remaining between them. In nucleotides, the CDR3 is TGTGCCAGCAGCTTGTTAAGCCCTAATGAGCAGTTCTTC. Translating gives CASSLLSPNEQFF.

This clone was picked up one time. The chain combines TRBV9 with TRBJ2-3, with D unresolved. The germline V gene has CDR1 SGDLS and CDR2 YYNGEE. The V and J ends lost 9 bases and 2 bases respectively, with 22 bases between them. The CDR3 consists of 16 residues. The CDR3 protein is CAKPQDADRPTDTQYF. CDR3 in DNA: TGTGCCAAGCCCCAAGACGCGGACCGACCCACAGATACGCAGTATTTT.

The CDR3 region is CASSPDQDLGVYEQYF. The CDR3 DNA reads as TGTGCCAGCAGCCCAGACCAAGACTTGGGGGTCTACGAGCAGTACTTC. This sequence joins TRBV9 and TRBJ2-7; D may match TRBD1 or TRBD2 (5 bases each). Looked up from germline, CDR1 is SGDLS and CDR2 is YYNGEE. The V gene lost 4 bases and the J gene lost 3 bases, with 20 bases spanning the gap. The CDR3 extends over 16 amino acids.

DNA of the CDR3: TGTGCCAGCCACAGGGGGCTCAACGAGCAGTACTTC. Its protein is CASHRGLNEQYF. The gene calls are TRBV28 and TRBJ2-7; 9 bases map to TRBD1. Germline lookup yields CDR1 MDHEN and CDR2 SYDVKM. This CDR3 has 12 amino acids. Germline trimming cut 8 bases from V and 5 bases from J; bases unmatched to any gene: 4.

To note about this clone: The same CDR3 also results from other DNA sequences found in this sample. The V call is TRBV7-6, the J call TRBJ2-3, with TRBD1 matching over 9 bases. Germline CDR1 and CDR2: SGHVS and FNYEAQ. The CDR3 spans 14 residues. After removal of 3 bases from V and 5 bases from J, the junction contained 3 bases not matched to a gene. CDR3 sequence: CASSLGTGRDTQYF. In DNA form, the CDR3 reads TGTGCCAGCAGCTTGGGGACAGGGCGAGATACGCAGTATTTT.

The DNA for the CDR3 is TGTGCCAGCAGCCAAGGCTCGCGTGACAATGAGCAGTTCTTC. It codes for CASSQGSRDNEQFF. The chain uses TRBV4-2 and TRBJ2-1, with no clear D. From germline, CDR1 is LGHNA and CDR2 YNFKEQ. The CDR3 extends over 14 amino acids. The ends were cut back, 1 base at V and 5 bases at J, with 9 bases in the middle.

V is TRBV18 and J is TRBJ2-2; tentatively, D is TRBD2 (5 bases). The CDR3 is made up of 16 amino acids. Trimming shortened V by 2 bases and J by 4 bases, and 14 bases separated the two germline ends. Looked up from germline, CDR1 is KGHSH and CDR2 is LQKENI. The CDR3: CASSPGLAGPTGELFF. Here the CDR3 DNA reads TGTGCCAGCTCACCAGGGCTAGCTGGGCCCACCGGGGAGCTGTTTTTT.

The J gene is TRBJ1-2, the V gene TRBV9; D is undetermined. The V end lost 4 bases, the J end lost 1 base, and 8 bases lay between the germline ends. The CDR3 totals 13 residues. Germline V lookup: CDR1 SGDLS, CDR2 YYNGEE. CDR3 region: CASSSQINYGYTF. The CDR3 DNA reads as TGTGCCAGCAGCTCCCAGATTAACTATGGCTACACCTTC. The full variable domain, with the rest looked up from reference TRBV9 and TRBJ1-2, is DSGVTQTPKHLITATGQRVTLRCSPRSGDLSVYWYQQSLDQGLQFLIQYYNGEERAKGNILERFSAQQFPDLHSELNLSSLELGDSALYFCASSSQINYGYTFGSGTRLTVV.

The chain has TRBV19 and TRBJ2-7, with 7 bases fitting TRBD1. The CDR3 is 16 residues long. Per germline, CDR1 LNHDA and CDR2 SQIVND (reference sequence). With 4 bases clipped from V and 2 bases from J, the junction kept 11 bases outside the gene matches. CDR3 protein: CASSTTTGTITYEQYF. The CDR3 DNA sequence: TGTGCCAGTAGTACCACGACAGGGACCATAACCTACGAGCAGTACTTC.

V gene TRBV5-1 combines with J gene TRBJ2-2, with D perhaps TRBD2 (5 bases). Germline assignment: CDR1 SGHRS and CDR2 YFSETQ. The CDR3 runs to 19 residues. Trimming stripped 2 bases from V and 2 bases from J, with 22 bases between. DNA of the CDR3: TGCGCCAGCAGCTTTTTTCCCCGCCTAGCTAACCTCAACACCGGGGAGCTGTTTTTT. Protein: CASSFFPRLANLNTGELFF.

The chain joins TRBV27 to TRBJ1-5; D call uncertain. Germline-derived CDR1 and CDR2 are MNHEY and SMNVEV (reference sequence). V was cut by 5 bases and J by 9 bases, with 11 bases left in between. The CDR3 sequence is 12 residues long. CDR3 loop: CASSPPDGPQHF. As DNA, the CDR3 is TGTGCCAGCAGTCCTCCTGACGGGCCCCAGCATTTT.

This rearrangement joins TRBV5-4 to TRBJ2-3; 8 nucleotides align to TRBD2. The CDR3 has 13 residues. The J segment lost 8 bases and the V segment lost 4 bases, leaving 6 bases of the junction unmatched. CDR1 is SGHNT and CDR2 is YYREEE in the germline V gene (reference sequence). The chain's CDR3 is CASSQGLDVTQYF. CDR3 coding DNA: TGTGCCAGCAGCCAGGGACTAGATGTTACGCAGTATTTT.

V and J are TRBV5-1 and TRBJ1-1; 8 bases map to TRBD1. The length of the CDR3 is 17 residues. The germline V gene encodes CDR1 SGHRS and CDR2 YFSETQ. V lost 4 bases to trimming and J lost 1 base; unmatched junction nucleotides: 12. In DNA form, the CDR3 reads TGCGCCAGCAGCGCAGTAGGACAGGGTTCGGGGAACACTGAAGCTTTCTTT. This codes for CASSAVGQGSGNTEAFF.

V is TRBV5-1 and J is TRBJ2-1; D possibly corresponds to TRBD2 (5 bases). The CDR3 extends over 14 amino acids. The germline gives CDR1 SGHRS, CDR2 YFSETQ. The ends were cut back, 4 bases at V and 0 bases at J, with 8 bases in the middle. CDR3: CASSGSSSYNEQFF. The CDR3 DNA follows: TGCGCCAGCAGCGGGAGTTCCTCCTACAATGAGCAGTTCTTC.